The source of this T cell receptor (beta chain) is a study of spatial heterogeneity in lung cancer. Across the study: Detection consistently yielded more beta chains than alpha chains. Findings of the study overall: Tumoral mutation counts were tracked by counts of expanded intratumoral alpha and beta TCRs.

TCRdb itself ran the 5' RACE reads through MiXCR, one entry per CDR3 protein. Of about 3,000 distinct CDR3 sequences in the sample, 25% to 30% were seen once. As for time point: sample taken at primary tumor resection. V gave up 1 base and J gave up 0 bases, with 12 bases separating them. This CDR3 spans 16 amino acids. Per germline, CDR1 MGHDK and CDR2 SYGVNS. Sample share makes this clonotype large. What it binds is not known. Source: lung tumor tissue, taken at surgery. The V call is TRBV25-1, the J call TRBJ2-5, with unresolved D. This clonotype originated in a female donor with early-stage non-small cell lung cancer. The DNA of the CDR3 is TGTGCCAGCAGTGAATCCGTGGGCGGCCACCAAGAGACCCAGTACTTC. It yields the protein CASSESVGGHQETQYF. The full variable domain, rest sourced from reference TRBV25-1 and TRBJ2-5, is EADIYQTPRYLVIGTGKKITLECSQTMGHDKMYWYQQDPGMELHLIHYSYGVNSTEKGDLSSESTVSRIRTEHFPLTLESARPSHTSQYLCASSESVGGHQETQYFGPGTRLLVL.